Each of the 23 T cell receptor beta chains below was sequenced from the same sample in a study of blood T cell repertoires in COVID-19. TCRdb keeps only in-frame clones here, not all; method: immunoSEQ multiplex PCR. Seen here are 93,000 or so clones, about 90% observed once, and the top ten hold approximately 6.2%. Sequenced sample: peripheral blood. All receptors derive from a human donor in a cohort sampled during active COVID-19.

The gene calls are TRBV9 and TRBJ2-2, with TRBD2 matching over 12 bases. The V gene end was trimmed by 0 bases and the J gene end by 5 bases; junction bases not matched to a gene: 14. The CDR3 totals 20 residues. Germline V CDR1 and CDR2: SGDLS, YYNGEE. The CDR3: CASSVEELAGGRGETGELFF. In nucleotides, the CDR3 is TGTGCCAGCAGCGTAGAGGAACTAGCGGGAGGCCGCGGGGAGACCGGGGAGCTGTTTTTT.

V is TRBV20-1 and J is TRBJ2-3; no definite D call. The germline gives CDR1 DFQATT, CDR2 SNEGSKA (reference sequence). Trimming pared 3 bases from V and 1 base from J, leaving 14 bases between. The CDR3 covers 15 residues. The CDR3 is CSASGAARGTDTQYF. DNA of the CDR3: TGCAGTGCTAGTGGTGCGGCCCGGGGCACAGATACGCAGTATTTT.

The chain uses TRBV28 and TRBJ2-3; 9 positions match TRBD2. Germline CDR1 is MDHEN and CDR2 is SYDVKM. V gave up 3 bases and J gave up 2 bases; unmatched junction bases: 3. The CDR3 runs to 15 residues. CDR3 bases: TGTGCCAGCAGTTTCGGCGGGAGGGTCACAGATACGCAGTATTTT. Amino acid sequence: CASSFGGRVTDTQYF.

This clone has only one observation. The chain links TRBV5-8 to TRBJ1-6; TRBD1 is a possible D gene (5 bases). V was shortened by 4 bases and J by 5 bases, with 19 bases between the two germline ends. Germline CDR1 reads SGHTS; CDR2 reads YDEGEE. CDR3 size: 17 residues. The CDR3: CASSTGLSFPDNSPLHF. DNA for the CDR3: TGTGCCAGCAGCACGGGACTTTCCTTCCCGGATAATTCACCCCTCCACTTT.

There are a few counts of this clone. The rearrangement uses TRBV6-5 and TRBJ1-3, with 7 bases lining up with TRBD1. The CDR3 loop spans 14 amino acids. The trim removed 4 bases at V and 1 base at J, leaving 1 base unmatched. In germline, CDR1 is MNHEY, CDR2 SVGAGI. The CDR3 nucleotides read TGTGCCAGCAGTTTGACAGGGTCTGGAAACACCATATATTTT. Protein: CASSLTGSGNTIYF.

In this sample, this clone turned up once. The chain joins TRBV9 to TRBJ2-1; 9 bases align to TRBD1. The CDR3 loop spans 18 amino acids. Germline lookup yields CDR1 SGDLS and CDR2 YYNGEE. The V gene end was trimmed by 0 bases and the J gene end by 3 bases; junction bases not matched to a gene: 10. CDR3 sequence reads: CASSVANTGTGIYNEQFF. The CDR3 bases are TGTGCCAGCAGCGTAGCAAATACCGGGACAGGGATCTACAATGAGCAGTTCTTC.

The chain has TRBV3-1 (or the pseudogene TRBV3-2) and TRBJ2-7; TRBD2 aligns across 15 bases. After removal of 4 bases from V and 0 bases from J, the junction contained 4 bases not matched to a gene. Germline assignment: CDR1 LGHDT and CDR2 YNNKEL (reference sequence). The CDR3 extends over 17 amino acids. The chain's CDR3 is CASSRGLAGGSSYEQYF. In DNA form, the CDR3 reads TGTGCCAGCAGCCGCGGACTAGCGGGAGGGTCCTCCTACGAGCAGTACTTC.

V and J are TRBV28 and TRBJ2-5; 9 positions agree with TRBD1. V dropped 6 bases and J dropped 5; count of bases not matched to a gene: 10. This CDR3 spans 15 amino acids. CDR1 and CDR2 (germline): MDHEN, SYDVKM. CDR3 DNA: TGTGCCAGCAGGACAGACAGGGGGACGTGGGAGACCCAGTACTTC. Amino acid sequence: CASRTDRGTWETQYF.

The V and J genes are TRBV6-1 and TRBJ1-3, with TRBD1 as a possible D gene (6 bases). The ends were cut back, 1 base at V and 4 bases at J, with 11 bases in the middle. Germline values: CDR1 MNHNS, CDR2 SASEGT. This CDR3 is 15 amino acids long. The CDR3 DNA sequence: TGTGCCAGCAGTGAAGAGGCAGGGGCCGGAAACACCATATATTTT. This encodes CASSEEAGAGNTIYF.

V gene TRBV7-8 combines with J gene TRBJ2-1, with D maybe TRBD2 (6 bases). Trimming pared 5 bases from V and 1 base from J, leaving 9 bases between. The CDR3 loop spans 14 amino acids. CDR1 is SGHVS, CDR2 FQNEAQ, per germline. CDR3 sequence reads: CASSLEGSYNEQFF. The DNA of the CDR3 is TGTGCCAGCAGCCTGGAGGGTTCCTACAATGAGCAGTTCTTC.

The rearrangement links TRBV14 to TRBJ1-2; 10 positions match TRBD1. CDR1 SGHDN and CDR2 FVKESK come from the germline V gene. Trimming took 4 bases from V and 4 from J; bases not matched to a gene: 6. This CDR3 comprises 15 residues. This CDR3 reads CASSRLTGGSYGYTF. CDR3 nucleotide sequence: TGTGCCAGCAGCCGCTTGACAGGGGGCAGCTATGGCTACACCTTC.

The chain recombines TRBV27 with TRBJ2-3; tentative D call: TRBD1 (6 bases). V lost 2 bases, J lost 4 bases, and 7 bases lay in between. Germline CDR1 and CDR2: MNHEY and SMNVEV (reference sequence). This CDR3 spans 13 amino acids. The CDR3 nucleotides read TGTGCCAGCAGTTTAGAGGGGGCAGATACGCAGTATTTT. Protein sequence: CASSLEGADTQYF.

The J gene is TRBJ2-1, the V gene TRBV7-3; TRBD2 aligns across 10 bases. This CDR3 has 16 residues. The V gene end was trimmed by 0 bases and the J gene end by 7 bases; junction bases not matched to a gene: 6. Germline loops: CDR1 SGHTA, CDR2 FQGTGA. The DNA for the CDR3 is TGTGCCAGCAGCTTAACACCAGCGGGAGGGAGAAATGAGCAGTTCTTC. Its protein product is CASSLTPAGGRNEQFF.

The V and J genes are TRBV29-1 and TRBJ2-1, with 8 bases matching TRBD2. The CDR3 length is 13 residues. The V and J ends lost 6 bases and 2 bases, in that order; junction bases with no gene match: 3. Germline V gene lookup returns CDR1 SQVTM and CDR2 ANQGSEA. CDR3 sequence (DNA): TGCAGCGTCCAGGGACTAGCCTACAATGAGCAGTTCTTC. Protein product: CSVQGLAYNEQFF.

CDR3: CASSFGVYEQYF. The DNA for the CDR3 is TGTGCCAGCAGCTTCGGGGTTTACGAGCAGTACTTC. The chain recombines TRBV7-9 with TRBJ2-7; maybe TRBD2 (5 bases). Deletions cut 3 bases from V and 4 bases from J, with 7 bases between. Germline CDR1 SEHNR, CDR2 FQNEAQ (reference sequence). The length of the CDR3 is 12 residues.

V usage is TRBV14 and J usage is TRBJ1-1; D possibly corresponds to TRBD1 (5 bases). CDR3 length equals 18 residues. The V and J ends lost 3 bases and 4 bases respectively, with 24 bases between them. Per germline, CDR1 SGHDN and CDR2 FVKESK. The CDR3 region has the DNA TGTGCCAGCAGCCATTCGGGTCCGGGCCGGGGGGTATCCACTGAAGCTTTCTTT. Protein: CASSHSGPGRGVSTEAFF.

The CDR3 bases are TGTGCCAGCAGGTTTGAGGACGGGGAGCTGTTTTTT. It encodes CASRFEDGELFF. This chain joins TRBV5-6 and TRBJ2-2; D uncertain. Between the trimmed V and J ends, which lost 5 bases and 7 bases, there was a span of 9 bases. This CDR3 comprises 12 residues. CDR1 and CDR2 from the germline V gene are SGHDT and YYEEEE.

The chain recombines TRBV5-1 with TRBJ2-1; maybe TRBD2 (5 bases). Germline V gene lookup returns CDR1 SGHRS and CDR2 YFSETQ. CDR3 length: 12 residues. Trimming left V 4 bases short and J 8 bases short, with 10 bases between. The CDR3 region has the DNA TGCGCCAGCAGCGACCGGGATGATGAGCAGTTCTTC. Translated: CASSDRDDEQFF.

This clone was seen once. This sequence joins TRBV7-3 and TRBJ2-5, with D tentatively TRBD1 (6 bases). The V gene lost 5 bases and the J gene lost 2 bases, with 12 bases spanning the gap. There are 14 residues in the CDR3. Germline CDR1 and CDR2: SGHTA and FQGTGA. CDR3 loop: CASSRQGLQETQYF. The CDR3, as DNA: TGTGCCAGCAGCCGCCAGGGGCTACAAGAGACCCAGTACTTC.

The V and J genes are TRBV11-2 and TRBJ2-1; TRBD2 matches at 11 bases. The CDR3 totals 17 residues. Per germline, CDR1 SGHAT and CDR2 FQNNGV. V trimming: 5 bases; J trimming: 4 bases; junction bases outside the gene matches: 10. For the CDR3, the DNA is TGTGCCAGCAGCCTGGTCCGAACTAGCGGGGGATACAATGAGCAGTTCTTC. It codes for CASSLVRTSGGYNEQFF.

J is TRBJ2-7 and V is TRBV1; whether TRBD1, the table's D call, matches the DNA was not checked. TRBV1 is designated a pseudogene. CDR3 length equals 15 residues. For the CDR3, the DNA is TGCACCAGCAGCCCAAGGGGGACACAGATTTACGAGCAGTACTTC. Translating gives CTSSPRGTQIYEQYF.

This chain uses TRBV9 with TRBJ2-5; TRBD1 agrees at 10 bases. The V segment lost 3 bases and the J segment 4 bases; nucleotides outside the gene matches: 9. Per the germline V gene, CDR1 is SGDLS and CDR2 is YYNGEE. The CDR3 is 16 residues long. The DNA of the CDR3 is TGTGCCAGCAGCGCTACCGGGACAGGGGAAGTAGAGACCCAGTACTTC. Its protein product is CASSATGTGEVETQYF.

V and J are TRBV7-9 and TRBJ2-5; TRBD2 agrees at 13 bases. Germline lookup yields CDR1 SEHNR and CDR2 FQNEAQ (reference sequence). The V and J ends lost 5 bases and 7 bases, in that order; junction bases with no gene match: 10. This CDR3 comprises 16 residues. Here the CDR3 reads CASSPRLAGGSGTQYF. CDR3 sequence (DNA): TGTGCCAGCAGCCCGCGACTAGCGGGGGGTTCGGGGACCCAGTACTTC. The variable domain in full, completed from reference TRBV7-9 and TRBJ2-5, reads DTGVSQNPRHKITKRGQNVTFRCDPISEHNRLYWYRQTLGQGPEFLTYFQNEAQLEKSRLLSDRFSAERPKGSFSTLEIQRTEQGDSAMYLCASSPRLAGGSGTQYFGPGTRLLVL.